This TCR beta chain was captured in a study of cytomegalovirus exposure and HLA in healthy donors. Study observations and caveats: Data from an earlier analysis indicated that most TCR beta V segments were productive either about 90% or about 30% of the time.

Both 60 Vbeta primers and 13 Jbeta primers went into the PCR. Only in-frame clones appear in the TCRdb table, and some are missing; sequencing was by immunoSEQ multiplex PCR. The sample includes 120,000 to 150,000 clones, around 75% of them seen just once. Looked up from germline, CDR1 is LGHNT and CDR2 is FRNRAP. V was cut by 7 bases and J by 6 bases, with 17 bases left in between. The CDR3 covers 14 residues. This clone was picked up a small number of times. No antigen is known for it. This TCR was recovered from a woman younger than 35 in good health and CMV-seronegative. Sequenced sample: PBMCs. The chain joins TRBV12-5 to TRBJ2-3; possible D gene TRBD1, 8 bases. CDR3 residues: CASALDREGDTQYF. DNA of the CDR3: TGTGCTAGTGCCCTGGACAGGGAGGGTGATACGCAGTATTTT.